This T cell receptor (beta chain) is drawn from a study of blood T cell repertoires in COVID-19. Study information: Samples representing acute and convalescent COVID-19 were sourced from the United States, Italy and Spain.

CDR1 is SGHAT and CDR2 is FQDESV in the germline V gene (reference sequence). The V end was cut by 1 base, the J end by 1 base, with 8 bases between. CDR3 length: 15 amino acids. Produced via immunoSEQ multiplex PCR; TCRdb's table is partial and in-frame only. The table shows tens of thousands of clones, with roughly 68% occurring only once. The receptor was derived from a woman older than 75 with acute or convalescent COVID-19. The V gene is TRBV11-1, the J gene TRBJ2-1; D is unresolved. Sequences were obtained from peripheral blood. CDR3 coding DNA: TGTGCCAGCAGCTTAGGGCCTGTATCCTACAATGAGCAGTTCTTC. It codes for CASSLGPVSYNEQFF.